Presented here are 18 T cell receptor beta chains from one specimen sequenced in a study of beta chain features in type 1 diabetes. The investigators reverse transcribed all of the isolated RNA, so they sequenced expressed TCRB transcripts. Sequencing was performed with immunoSEQ multiplex PCR; in TCRdb, only in-frame clones are kept and a portion is missing. The sample holds about 170,000 clones, about 7.8% seen once. Notes on the study in general: People with Type 1 diabetes carried modestly yet significantly shorter TCRB CDR3s in all four CD4+ subsets.

Their target antigens are unknown. Sequences were obtained from central memory CD4+ T cells from blood. All receptors derive from a woman aged 35 to 49 with type 1 diabetes.

The sample holds a few counts of this clone. V and J are TRBV5-6 and TRBJ1-5; 8 positions match TRBD1. The CDR3 extends over 15 amino acids. V gave up 4 bases and J gave up 0 bases; unmatched junction bases: 3. From germline, CDR1 is SGHDT and CDR2 YYEEEE. The CDR3 region has the DNA TGTGCCAGCAGCCCAGACAGGGGTAGCAATCAGCCCCAGCATTTT. Translated, it gives CASSPDRGSNQPQHF.

The rearrangement joins TRBV19 to TRBJ1-5, with 10 nucleotides matching TRBD1. V lost 5 bases, J lost 7 bases, and 11 bases stayed unmatched. Germline V gene data show CDR1 as LNHDA and CDR2 as SQIVND (reference sequence). The CDR3 is 16 residues long. DNA of the CDR3: TGTGCCAGTAGTCTCCCGGGACAGGGGAGCCGCCAGCCCCAGCATTTT. It translates to CASSLPGQGSRQPQHF. The complete variable domain, with remaining parts taken from reference TRBV19 and TRBJ1-5, reads DGGITQSPKYLFRKEGQNVTLSCEQNLNHDAMYWYRQDPGQGLRLIYYSQIVNDFQKGDIAEGYSVSREKKESFPLTVTSAQKNPTAFYLCASSLPGQGSRQPQHFGDGTRLSIL.

The chain carries TRBV30 and TRBJ2-7; the D gene is possibly TRBD2 (6 bases). Trimming removed 4 bases from V and 2 bases from J, with 15 bases in between. The germline gives CDR1 GTSNPN, CDR2 SVGIG (reference sequence). This CDR3 comprises 14 residues. The CDR3 nucleotides read TGTGCCTGGAACGCCGGGACTTCGACCTACGAGCAGTACTTC. This gives the protein CAWNAGTSTYEQYF. Full variable domain (missing parts from reference TRBV30 and TRBJ2-7): SQTIHQWPATLVQPVGSPLSLECTVEGTSNPNLYWYRQAAGRGLQLLFYSVGIGQISSEVPQNLSASRPQDRQFILSSKKLLLSDSGFYLCAWNAGTSTYEQYFGPGTRLTVT.

This sequence joins TRBV18 and TRBJ2-7; 9 bases line up with TRBD2. Germline-derived CDR1 and CDR2 are KGHSH and LQKENI. CDR3 length: 15 residues. With 3 bases clipped from V and 1 base from J, the junction kept 4 bases outside the gene matches. CDR3 in DNA: TGTGCCAGCTCACCGAGTAGCGGGGGATCCTACGAGCAGTACTTC. It is translated as CASSPSSGGSYEQYF.

The chain has TRBV6-5 and TRBJ2-5, with 7 bases aligning to TRBD1. The CDR3 runs to 13 residues. V lost 6 bases and J lost 3; bases outside the gene matches: 4. In germline, CDR1 is MNHEY, CDR2 SVGAGI. CDR3 coding DNA: TGTGCCAGCAGGGACGGGACAGAAGAGACCCAGTACTTC. Its translation is CASRDGTEETQYF.

Note on this clone: Within the sample, other DNA sequences also encode this same CDR3. V usage is TRBV7-2 and J usage is TRBJ2-7, with a possible D match to TRBD1 (5 bases). This CDR3 comprises 15 residues. Germline loops: CDR1 SGHTA, CDR2 FQGNSA. V shed 0 bases and J shed 2 bases, with 11 bases lying between them. CDR3 DNA sequence: TGTGCCAGCAGCTTAGCACCGTCAGGGACCTACGAGCAGTACTTC. It translates to CASSLAPSGTYEQYF.

This clone appeared a few times. The chain links TRBV11-2 to TRBJ1-1, with unresolved D. The CDR3 sequence is 13 residues long. In germline, CDR1 is SGHAT, CDR2 FQNNGV. V was shortened by 5 bases and J by 4 bases, with 11 bases between the two germline ends. The CDR3 region is CASSLGVGTEAFF. For the CDR3, the DNA is TGTGCCAGCAGCCTCGGGGTGGGCACTGAAGCTTTCTTT.

V usage is TRBV29-1 and J usage is TRBJ2-5, with a tentative D call TRBD2 (6 bases). The germline gives CDR1 SQVTM, CDR2 ANQGSEA. Trimming took off 7 bases at V and 1 base at J, with 16 bases between the two ends. The CDR3 totals 14 residues. This chain's CDR3 is CSAGGSGFQETQYF. The DNA for the CDR3 is TGCAGCGCTGGGGGTAGCGGCTTCCAAGAGACCCAGTACTTC.

This clone was seen a handful of times. The chain joins TRBV19 to TRBJ1-2; 7 nucleotides match TRBD1. This CDR3 comprises 13 residues. Per the germline V gene, CDR1 is LNHDA and CDR2 is SQIVND (reference sequence). With V trimmed by 4 bases and J by 5 bases, 4 bases remained unmatched. Written as DNA, the CDR3 is TGTGCCAGTAGTACTCCACAGGGGTATGGCTACACCTTC. Encoded protein: CASSTPQGYGYTF.

This chain joins TRBV28 and TRBJ1-5, with TRBD1 matching 7 bases. V dropped 4 bases and J dropped 2; count of bases not matched to a gene: 8. The CDR3 loop spans 16 amino acids. CDR1 MDHEN and CDR2 SYDVKM come from the germline V gene. This CDR3 is CASSSGQVDGNQPQHF. The CDR3 DNA follows: TGTGCCAGCAGTTCCGGACAGGTGGATGGCAATCAGCCCCAGCATTTT.

The V and J genes are TRBV7-2 and TRBJ2-5; maybe TRBD1 (5 bases). Germline V CDR1 and CDR2: SGHTA, FQGNSA. V lost 0 bases and J 5 bases, leaving 13 bases between the germline ends. CDR3 size: 15 residues. CDR3 loop: CASSLAMGRTETQYF. The CDR3 nucleotides read TGTGCCAGCAGCTTAGCAATGGGGCGTACGGAGACCCAGTACTTC.

CDR3 region: CASSLGGVRYEQYF. As DNA, the CDR3 is TGTGCCAGCAGTTTGGGCGGGGTACGCTACGAGCAGTACTTC. This sequence joins TRBV28 and TRBJ2-7; D perhaps matches TRBD2 (6 bases). From germline, CDR1 is MDHEN and CDR2 SYDVKM. CDR3 length: 14 amino acids. V was cut by 3 bases and J by 3 bases, with 12 bases left in between.

The rearrangement uses TRBV5-6 and TRBJ1-5; 9 bases line up with TRBD1. The germline CDR1 and CDR2 sequences are SGHDT and YYEEEE. Trimming removed 1 base from V and 3 bases from J; junction bases left unmatched: 8. The CDR3 spans 17 residues. The CDR3 region is CASSLRRTGANNQPQHF. For the CDR3, the DNA is TGTGCCAGCAGCTTGCGGCGGACAGGGGCAAACAATCAGCCCCAGCATTTT.

This clone was observed a few times. CDR3 coding DNA: TGTGCCAGCAGCTTAAGCGGGACGGTAGAGACCCAGTACTTC. Protein product: CASSLSGTVETQYF. V is TRBV11-2 and J is TRBJ2-5; 7 bases map to TRBD2. V dropped 2 bases and J dropped 4; count of bases not matched to a gene: 4. This CDR3 spans 14 amino acids. From germline, CDR1 is SGHAT and CDR2 FQNNGV. The full variable domain, completed using reference TRBV11-2 and TRBJ2-5, is EAGVAQSPRYKIIEKRQSVAFWCNPISGHATLYWYQQILGQGPKLLIQFQNNGVVDDSQLPKDRFSAERLKGVDSTLKIQPAKLEDSAVYLCASSLSGTVETQYFGPGTRLLVL.

This clone was picked up one time. CDR3 sequence: CASSQLGTEKLFF. The CDR3 nucleotides are TGCGCCAGCAGCCAACTTGGGACAGAAAAACTGTTTTTT. This chain uses TRBV4-3 with TRBJ1-4, with a tentative D call TRBD1 (6 bases). CDR3 length: 13 residues. Germline V CDR1 and CDR2: LGHNA, YSLEER. V was pared by 2 bases and J by 8 bases, with 9 bases between.

The CDR3 sequence: CASRQTGANTEAFF. The CDR3 nucleotides are TGTGCCAGCAGACAGACAGGGGCGAACACTGAAGCTTTCTTT. The chain couples TRBV6-1 to TRBJ1-1; 8 bases agree with TRBD1. Germline V gene data show CDR1 as MNHNS and CDR2 as SASEGT. The CDR3 loop spans 14 amino acids. Losses at the gene ends were 6 bases for V and 1 base for J; bases not matched to a gene: 4.

This clone was seen only a few times. In DNA form, the CDR3 reads TGCGCCAGCAGCTTGGCTGGCGGGAACTATGGCTACACCTTC. This gives the protein CASSLAGGNYGYTF. The chain has TRBV5-1 and TRBJ1-2; D call uncertain. The germline gives CDR1 SGHRS, CDR2 YFSETQ. The germline V and J ends were trimmed by 0 bases and 2 bases, with 8 bases remaining between them. The CDR3 loop spans 14 amino acids.

This clone was recorded a few times. The chain recombines TRBV9 with TRBJ2-3; no clear D. Trimming left V 0 bases short and J 5 bases short, with 7 bases between. The CDR3 consists of 13 residues. CDR1 is SGDLS and CDR2 is YYNGEE in the germline V gene. The CDR3 bases are TGTGCCAGCAGCGTAGTTGAGAGAGATACGCAGTATTTT. It translates to CASSVVERDTQYF.